Listed below are T cell receptor beta chains from one sample, sequenced in a study of CD4 T cells in relation to SARS-CoV-2 and coronaviruses. Measured with immunoSEQ multiplex PCR; TCRdb has only the in-frame clones, and not every one. The table records about 65,000 clones, around 86% of them present only once. Sequencing was done on a sample of memory CD4+ T cells from PBMCs. These receptors were obtained from a human donor in good health. Each CDR3 is given with its conserved first and last residue. The D gene is left open where the match is weak. Part of the rows lack a size; the others show once, few, many or a class for expanded clones.

V gene	clone size	J gene	D gene	CDR3 protein	CDR3 DNA
TRBV5-1	-	TRBJ2-1	TRBD2	CASSLIGLAGLSVYNEQFF	TGCGCCAGCAGCTTAATAGGACTAGCGGGATTAAGTGTCTACAATGAGCAGTTCTTC
TRBV5-1	-	TRBJ2-2	TRBD2	CASSLGGVNTGELFF	TGCGCCAGCAGCCTCGGGGGGGTGAACACCGGGGAGCTGTTTTTT
TRBV27	-	TRBJ2-7	TRBD1	CASTQQGVGEQYF	TGTGCCAGCACTCAGCAGGGGGTGGGGGAGCAGTACTTC
TRBV19	-	TRBJ1-2	-	CASSIRVSMARGYTF	TGTGCCAGTAGTATTAGGGTTTCAATGGCGAGAGGCTACACCTTC
TRBV11-2	-	TRBJ2-1	-	CASSLGLANNEQFF	TGTGCCAGCAGCTTAGGTCTAGCGAACAATGAGCAGTTCTTC
TRBV5-4	once	TRBJ2-3	-	CASSPDGGGTDTQYF	TGTGCCAGCAGCCCAGACGGAGGGGGCACAGATACGCAGTATTTT
TRBV19	-	TRBJ1-3	TRBD1	CASFGQASGNTIYF	TGTGCCAGTTTTGGACAGGCCTCTGGAAACACCATATATTTT
TRBV19	-	TRBJ2-1	TRBD2	CASREREGLYNGQFF	TGTGCCAGTAGGGAGAGGGAGGGGCTCTACAATGGGCAGTTCTTC
TRBV4-1	-	TRBJ2-1	TRBD1	CASNLGPGQGYNEQFF	TGCGCCAGCAACCTGGGCCCGGGACAGGGATACAATGAGCAGTTCTTC
TRBV5-4	-	TRBJ2-1	TRBD2	CASSLGVAGAYNEQFF	TGTGCCAGCAGCTTGGGGGTAGCGGGAGCATACAATGAGCAGTTCTTC
TRBV12-3/TRBV12-4	-	TRBJ1-1	-	CASSFSDTEAFF	TGTGCCAGCAGTTTCTCGGACACTGAAGCTTTCTTT
TRBV9	once	TRBJ1-2	-	CASSVEGERGGYTF	TGTGCCAGCAGCGTAGAGGGGGAGAGGGGTGGCTACACCTTC
TRBV29-1	-	TRBJ2-3	-	CSVSPGAGGTQYF	TGCAGCGTTTCGCCCGGGGCCGGGGGTACGCAGTATTTT
TRBV9	-	TRBJ2-3	-	CASSVSGLSTDTQYF	TGTGCCAGCAGCGTAAGCGGGCTAAGCACAGATACGCAGTATTTT
TRBV18	-	TRBJ1-4	-	CASSPRESNEKLFF	TGTGCCAGCTCACCCCGGGAGTCTAATGAAAAACTGTTTTTT
TRBV15	-	TRBJ1-4	TRBD1	CATSSPPGRQGINEKLFF	TGTGCCACCAGCAGCCCCCCAGGTAGACAGGGGATTAATGAAAAACTGTTTTTT
TRBV7-9	-	TRBJ2-3	-	CASSLPSTDTQYF	TGTGCCAGCAGCTTACCCTCCACAGATACGCAGTATTTT
TRBV11-3	-	TRBJ2-1	TRBD1	CASSPQGAHNEQFF	TGTGCCAGCAGCCCGCAGGGGGCGCACAATGAGCAGTTCTTC
TRBV7-9	-	TRBJ1-2	-	CASSWQGLYGYTF	TGTGCCAGCAGCTGGCAGGGCCTCTATGGCTACACCTTC
TRBV29-1	-	TRBJ2-7	TRBD2	CSVEDRGLVYEQYF	TGCAGCGTTGAAGATAGAGGACTAGTCTACGAGCAGTACTTC
TRBV19	-	TRBJ2-1	TRBD1	CASSISGTGAYNEQFF	TGTGCCAGTAGTATCTCAGGGACAGGGGCTTACAATGAGCAGTTCTTC
TRBV18	-	TRBJ1-5	TRBD1	CASSPITMAGGRLGPQHF	TGTGCCAGCTCACCAATAACTATGGCAGGGGGCCGGTTGGGTCCCCAGCATTTT
TRBV7-3	-	TRBJ2-2	TRBD2	CASSSSGYGELFF	TGTGCCAGCAGTAGTAGCGGGTACGGGGAGCTGTTTTTT
TRBV10-3	-	TRBJ2-1	TRBD2	CAISRGGAKYNEQFF	TGTGCCATCAGTCGCGGGGGGGCGAAGTACAATGAGCAGTTCTTC
TRBV5-1	-	TRBJ2-7	TRBD1	CASSGGPGTGGGEQYF	TGCGCCAGCAGCGGAGGTCCCGGGACAGGGGGCGGCGAGCAGTACTTC
TRBV11-3	-	TRBJ2-2	-	CASSLRDKVSGELFF	TGTGCCAGCAGCCTCCGGGACAAAGTCAGCGGGGAGCTGTTTTTT
TRBV6-2/TRBV6-3	-	TRBJ2-7	TRBD2	CASSYSGLAGKAGYEQYF	TGTGCCAGCAGTTACTCGGGGCTAGCGGGAAAGGCCGGCTACGAGCAGTACTTC
TRBV27	medium-sized	TRBJ1-1	-	CASSLPGTSKAFF	TGTGCCAGCAGTTTACCTGGGACATCGAAGGCTTTCTTT
TRBV5-6	-	TRBJ1-1	-	CASSPDLKDGEAFF	TGTGCCAGCAGCCCGGACCTTAAGGATGGTGAAGCTTTCTTT
TRBV5-1	-	TRBJ2-7	-	CASSLAVRAVSYEQYF	TGCGCCAGCAGCTTGGCCGTCAGGGCAGTCTCCTACGAGCAGTACTTC
TRBV2	-	TRBJ1-6	TRBD1	CASSGDSNSPLHF	TGTGCCAGCAGTGGGGACAGTAATTCACCCCTCCACTTT
TRBV29-1	-	TRBJ1-2	TRBD1	CSVDTGGWDYGYTF	TGCAGCGTCGACACAGGGGGCTGGGACTATGGCTACACCTTC
TRBV10-3	-	TRBJ2-5	TRBD2	CAISPGLAGAQETQYF	TGTGCCATCAGCCCAGGACTAGCGGGAGCCCAGGAGACCCAGTACTTC
TRBV7-2	-	TRBJ2-2	-	CASSLGQSTGELFF	TGTGCCAGCAGCTTAGGTCAGAGCACCGGGGAGCTGTTTTTT
TRBV4-1	-	TRBJ2-1	TRBD1	CASSPLTGGTYNEQFF	TGCGCCAGCAGCCCTTTAACAGGGGGGACCTACAATGAGCAGTTCTTC
TRBV7-8	once	TRBJ2-7	-	CASSLGYREGYEQYF	TGTGCCAGCAGCTTAGGATACAGGGAAGGCTACGAGCAGTACTTC
TRBV30	-	TRBJ2-7	TRBD1	CAWKFDRGGEQYF	TGTGCCTGGAAATTCGACAGGGGAGGTGAGCAGTACTTC
TRBV9	-	TRBJ2-7	-	CASSVGGYEQYF	TGTGCCAGCAGCGTAGGAGGCTACGAGCAGTACTTC
TRBV25-1	-	TRBJ1-4	-	CATQRATNEKLFF	TGTGCCACCCAGCGGGCAACTAATGAAAAACTGTTTTTT
TRBV6-2/TRBV6-3	-	TRBJ1-3	-	CASSRWTDSSGNTIYF	TGTGCCAGCAGCCGATGGACAGACTCCTCTGGAAACACCATATATTTT
TRBV18	-	TRBJ1-2	-	CASSPALDYGYTF	TGTGCCAGCTCACCAGCCCTGGACTATGGCTACACCTTC
TRBV18	-	TRBJ1-1	-	CATSAGRVDPPEAFF	TGTGCCACGTCCGCGGGTAGGGTTGATCCCCCTGAAGCTTTCTTT
TRBV3-1/TRBV3-2	-	TRBJ2-1	TRBD2	CASSLLAGGINEQFF	TGTGCCAGCAGCCTACTAGCGGGAGGGATAAATGAGCAGTTCTTC
TRBV4-2	-	TRBJ2-7	TRBD2	CASSQDLAGGLLYEQYF	TGTGCCAGCAGCCAAGATCTGGCGGGAGGGCTCCTTTACGAGCAGTACTTC